Reported below is one T cell receptor beta chain. Its antigen is as yet unknown. Distinct nucleotide sequences in the sample also encode this CDR3. This entry belongs to a study of shared clonotypes between healthy human individuals. Per germline, CDR1 SGHAT and CDR2 FQNNGV. This CDR3 spans 12 amino acids. V gave up 0 bases and J gave up 8 bases, with 4 bases separating them. Naivety among CD8 cells was defined by CD45RO negativity and positive CCR7 selection, thereby excluding terminally differentiated effector memory CD45RA+ cells. Source study methods: From ImmunoSEQ came sequences covering only the junction and carrying no quality scores, so filtering differed. Some clones are missing from TCRdb's copy, which holds only in-frame ones; the method was immunoSEQ multiplex PCR. For V, J and clone size, that table is used; D and trimming come from the DNA. The table includes millions of clones, about 95% detected once.

Findings and caveats of the study: The rarefaction results pointed to incomplete sorted-subset sequencing despite large depth. Measured sharing among donors was expected to vary with sequencing depth. Clonotypes that were shared across a handful of donors made up roughly 5% of naive CD4 clonotypes.

This clonotype originated in a young man in good health. The rearrangement uses TRBV11-2 and TRBJ1-4; no reliable D call. Material for sequencing was naive CD8+ T cells sorted from blood. The CDR3 loop is CASSLDREKLFF. The CDR3 DNA sequence: TGTGCCAGCAGCTTAGATAGGGAAAAACTGTTTTTT. Full variable domain (remainder filled in from reference TRBV11-2 and TRBJ1-4): EAGVAQSPRYKIIEKRQSVAFWCNPISGHATLYWYQQILGQGPKLLIQFQNNGVVDDSQLPKDRFSAERLKGVDSTLKIQPAKLEDSAVYLCASSLDREKLFFGSGTQLSVL.